These T cell receptor beta chains were read from a single sample in a study of cytomegalovirus exposure and HLA in healthy donors. The data were produced by immunoSEQ multiplex PCR, yet TCRdb's version contains in-frame clones alone and is incomplete. The sample shows about 190,000 clones, and 6.5% sits with its ten largest clones. The sequencing input was PBMCs. The receptor source for this set is a man between 25 and 39 years old in good health and CMV-seronegative. CDR3s include the opening cysteine and the closing phenylalanine or tryptophan. A D gene is named only where the DNA matches it firmly.

j_call,d_call,v_call,cdr3_aa,cdr3_nt
TRBJ2-3,TRBD2,TRBV7-9,CASRPGLAGVQIFTDTQYF,TGTGCCAGCCGACCGGGACTAGCGGGGGTGCAGATATTCACAGATACGCAGTATTTT
TRBJ2-6,-,TRBV19,CASSRVVSGANVLTF,TGTGCCAGTAGCCGAGTAGTCTCTGGGGCCAACGTCCTGACTTTC
TRBJ1-5,-,TRBV18,CASSPRAGDRSNQPQHF,TGTGCCAGCTCACCGCGGGCAGGGGATCGGAGCAATCAGCCCCAGCATTTT
TRBJ1-1,-,TRBV4-1,CASRLPGQNTEAFF,TGCGCCAGCAGGCTACCGGGACAGAACACTGAAGCTTTCTTT
TRBJ2-3,TRBD1,TRBV5-1,CASSPGQGTDTQYF,TGCGCCAGCAGCCCGGGACAGGGGACAGATACGCAGTATTTT
TRBJ2-3,TRBD1,TRBV19,CASRTGGMFSTQYF,TGTGCCAGTAGGACAGGGGGCATGTTCAGTACGCAGTATTTT
TRBJ2-7,TRBD2,TRBV7-8,CASSLARTSGEQYF,TGTGCCAGCAGCTTAGCCAGGACTAGCGGCGAGCAGTACTTC
TRBJ2-5,-,TRBV27,CASSFSLLQETQYF,TGTGCCAGCAGTTTTTCACTCCTCCAAGAGACCCAGTACTTC
TRBJ1-2,-,TRBV18,CASSPNRDYGYTF,TGTGCCAGCTCACCGAACAGGGACTATGGCTACACCTTC
TRBJ2-3,TRBD2,TRBV7-9,CASSFGRLADSTDTQYF,TGTGCCAGCAGCTTCGGTCGGCTAGCGGACAGCACAGATACGCAGTATTTT
TRBJ2-7,-,TRBV5-8,CASSLTGVGYEQYF,TGTGCCAGCAGCTTGACTGGAGTGGGCTACGAGCAGTACTTC
TRBJ2-1,TRBD2,TRBV4-1,CASSSPPGLAPNEQFF,TGCGCCAGCAGCTCCCCACCGGGACTAGCACCCAATGAGCAGTTCTTC
TRBJ2-3,TRBD2,TRBV7-6,CASKTSEFGTDTQYF,TGTGCCAGCAAGACTAGCGAGTTTGGCACAGATACGCAGTATTTT
TRBJ2-1,-,TRBV2,CASRGVYNEQFF,TGTGCCAGCAGGGGCGTGTACAATGAGCAGTTCTTC
TRBJ2-5,TRBD1,TRBV7-6,CASSSRQGKVGETQYF,TGTGCCAGCAGCTCCCGACAGGGGAAGGTTGGAGAGACCCAGTACTTC
TRBJ1-4,TRBD1,TRBV18,CASSQGQGAFNEKLFF,TGTGCCAGCTCACAAGGACAGGGGGCTTTCAATGAAAAACTGTTTTTT
TRBJ2-7,TRBD2,TRBV28,CASTPRTSGTYEQYF,TGTGCCAGCACCCCTCGGACTAGCGGGACCTACGAGCAGTACTTC
TRBJ1-1,TRBD1,TRBV5-1,CASRDRVEVTEAFF,TGCGCCAGCAGGGACAGGGTTGAGGTCACTGAAGCTTTCTTT
TRBJ1-1,-,TRBV7-9,CASSSPTGGDTEAFF,TGTGCCAGCAGCTCCCCCACGGGAGGGGATACTGAAGCTTTCTTT
TRBJ1-1,TRBD1,TRBV19,CASSNQGENTEAFF,TGTGCCAGTAGCAATCAGGGGGAGAACACTGAAGCTTTCTTT
TRBJ2-3,-,TRBV15,CATSERGTSTDTQYF,TGTGCCACCAGCGAGCGCGGAACTAGCACAGATACGCAGTATTTT
TRBJ1-4,-,TRBV28,CASSLLNTGMNEKLFF,TGTGCCAGCAGTTTACTAAACACAGGGATGAATGAAAAACTGTTTTTT
TRBJ1-3,-,TRBV6-1,CASSEGEATLRNTIYF,TGTGCCAGCAGTGAAGGAGAGGCGACCCTTAGAAACACCATATATTTT
TRBJ2-1,-,TRBV4-3,CASSQERSGVGNEQFF,TGCGCCAGCAGCCAAGAGAGGTCAGGGGTAGGTAATGAGCAGTTCTTC
TRBJ1-5,-,TRBV7-8,CASSSQANQPQHF,TGTGCCAGCAGCTCGCAGGCAAATCAGCCCCAGCATTTT
TRBJ1-1,TRBD1,TRBV6-6,CASSYQGADTEAFF,TGTGCCAGCAGTTATCAGGGGGCAGACACTGAAGCTTTCTTT
TRBJ1-5,TRBD1,TRBV6-5,CASRQGDQPQHF,TGTGCCAGCAGGCAGGGGGATCAGCCCCAGCATTTT